This T cell receptor beta chain was recorded in a study of T cell responses to AZD1222 COVID-19 vaccine. Findings of the study overall: Only six individuals given AZD1222 were seropositive at baseline. None of the repertoires were sampled until the peak T cell response had passed. Most donors were white British, females outnumbered males, and clonal diversity was possibly underestimated.

The repertoire was sequenced with immunoSEQ multiplex PCR; TCRdb's copy has only in-frame clones and lacks some. The table has about 130,000 clones, roughly 91% seen once; the top ten hold around 4.5%. The germline V gene encodes CDR1 GTSNPN and CDR2 SVGIG (reference sequence). The CDR3 length is 13 residues. Deletions cut 2 bases from V and 1 base from J, with 8 bases between. About this clone: Its antigen is still unknown.

The sequence was collected from an adult in good health. The sequences come from peripheral blood, collected on day 0 of MenACWY control vaccination. V usage is TRBV30 and J usage is TRBJ1-1; D is unresolved. The DNA for the CDR3 is TGTGCCTGGAGTCCCAGAGAGAACACTGAAGCTTTCTTT. This codes for CAWSPRENTEAFF.